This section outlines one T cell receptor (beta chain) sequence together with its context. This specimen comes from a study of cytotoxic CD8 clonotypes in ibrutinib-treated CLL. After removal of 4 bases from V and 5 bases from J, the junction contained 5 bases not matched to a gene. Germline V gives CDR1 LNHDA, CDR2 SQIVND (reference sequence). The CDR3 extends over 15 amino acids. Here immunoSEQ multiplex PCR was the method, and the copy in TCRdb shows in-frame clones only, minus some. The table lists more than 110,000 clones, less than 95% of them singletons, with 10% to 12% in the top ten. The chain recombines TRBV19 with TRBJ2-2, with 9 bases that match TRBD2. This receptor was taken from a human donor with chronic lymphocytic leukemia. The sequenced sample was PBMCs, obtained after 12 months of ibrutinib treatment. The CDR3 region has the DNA TGTGCCAGTAGTACTCGCACTAGCGGGACCGGGGAGCTGTTTTTT. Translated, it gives CASSTRTSGTGELFF.